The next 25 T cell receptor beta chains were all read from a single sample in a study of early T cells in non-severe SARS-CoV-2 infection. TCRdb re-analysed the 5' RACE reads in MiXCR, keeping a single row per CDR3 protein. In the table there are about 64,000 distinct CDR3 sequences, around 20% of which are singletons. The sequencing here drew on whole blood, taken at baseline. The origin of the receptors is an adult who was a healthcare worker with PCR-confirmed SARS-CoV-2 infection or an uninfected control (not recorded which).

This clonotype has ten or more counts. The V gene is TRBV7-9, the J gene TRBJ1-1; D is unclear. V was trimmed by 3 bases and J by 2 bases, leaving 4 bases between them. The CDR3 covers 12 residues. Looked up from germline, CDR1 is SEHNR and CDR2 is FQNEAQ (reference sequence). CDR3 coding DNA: TGTGCCAGCAGCTTTAGCAACACTGAAGCTTTCTTT. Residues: CASSFSNTEAFF.

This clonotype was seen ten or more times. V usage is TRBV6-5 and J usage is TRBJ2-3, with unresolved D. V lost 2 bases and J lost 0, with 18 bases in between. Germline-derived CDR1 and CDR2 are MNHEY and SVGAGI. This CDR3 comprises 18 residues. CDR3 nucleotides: TGTGCCAGCAGTTACCACATGACTGGTGATACTAGCACAGATACGCAGTATTTT. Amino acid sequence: CASSYHMTGDTSTDTQYF.

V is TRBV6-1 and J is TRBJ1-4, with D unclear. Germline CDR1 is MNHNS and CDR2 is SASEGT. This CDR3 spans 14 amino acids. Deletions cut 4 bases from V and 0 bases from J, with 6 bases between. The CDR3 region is CASSVTATNEKLFF. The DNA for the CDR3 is TGTGCCAGCAGTGTTACAGCAACTAATGAAAAACTGTTTTTT.

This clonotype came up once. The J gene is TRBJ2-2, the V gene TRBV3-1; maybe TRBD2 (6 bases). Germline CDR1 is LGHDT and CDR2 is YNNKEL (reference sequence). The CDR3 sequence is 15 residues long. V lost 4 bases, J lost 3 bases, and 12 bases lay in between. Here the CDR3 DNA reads TGTGCCAGCAGCCGTTCTAGCGCCGACACCGGGGAGCTGTTTTTT. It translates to CASSRSSADTGELFF.

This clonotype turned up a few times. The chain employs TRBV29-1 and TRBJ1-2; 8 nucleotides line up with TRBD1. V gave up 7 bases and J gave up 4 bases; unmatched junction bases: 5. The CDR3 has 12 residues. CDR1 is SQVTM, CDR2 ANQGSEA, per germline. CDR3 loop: CSAGDRLYGYTF. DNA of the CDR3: TGCAGCGCCGGGGACAGGCTCTATGGCTACACCTTC.

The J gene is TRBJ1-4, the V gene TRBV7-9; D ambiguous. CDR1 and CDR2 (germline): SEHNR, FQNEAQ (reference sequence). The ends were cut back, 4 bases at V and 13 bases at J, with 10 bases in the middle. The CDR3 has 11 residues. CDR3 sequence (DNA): TGTGCCAGCAGCTACGACGGGGTACTGTTTTTT. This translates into CASSYDGVLFF.

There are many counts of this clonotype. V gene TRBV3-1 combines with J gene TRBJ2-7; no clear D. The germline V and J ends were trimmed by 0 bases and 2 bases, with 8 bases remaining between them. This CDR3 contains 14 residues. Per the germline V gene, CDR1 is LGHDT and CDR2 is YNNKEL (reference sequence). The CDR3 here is CASSQDSLAYEQYF. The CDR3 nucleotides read TGTGCCAGCAGCCAAGATTCGCTGGCCTACGAGCAGTACTTC.

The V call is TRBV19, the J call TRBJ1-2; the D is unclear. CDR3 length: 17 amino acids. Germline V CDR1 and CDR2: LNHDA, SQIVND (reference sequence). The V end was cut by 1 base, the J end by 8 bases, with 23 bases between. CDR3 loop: CASSIAPGRTVMGGYTF. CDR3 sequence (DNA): TGTGCCAGTAGTATAGCCCCCGGAAGGACCGTAATGGGAGGCTACACCTTC.

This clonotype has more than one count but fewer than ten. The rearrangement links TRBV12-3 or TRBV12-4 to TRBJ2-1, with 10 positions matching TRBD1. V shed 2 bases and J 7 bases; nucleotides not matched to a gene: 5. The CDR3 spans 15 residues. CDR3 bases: TGTGCCAGCAGTTTAACCAGACAGGGGGCGAATGAGCAGTTCTTC. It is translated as CASSLTRQGANEQFF.

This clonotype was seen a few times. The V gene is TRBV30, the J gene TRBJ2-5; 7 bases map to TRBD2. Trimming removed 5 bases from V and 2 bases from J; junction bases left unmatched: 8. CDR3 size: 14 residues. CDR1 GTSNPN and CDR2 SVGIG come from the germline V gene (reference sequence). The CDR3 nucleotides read TGTGCCTGGCAGACCCCCGGGGGGCAAGAGACCCAGTACTTC. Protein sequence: CAWQTPGGQETQYF.

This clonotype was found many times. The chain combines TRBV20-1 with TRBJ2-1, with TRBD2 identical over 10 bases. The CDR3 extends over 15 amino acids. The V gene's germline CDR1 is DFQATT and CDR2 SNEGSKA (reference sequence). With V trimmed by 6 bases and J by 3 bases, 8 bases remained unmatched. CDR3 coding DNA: TGCAGTGCCCTAATAGCGGGGGGTTACTACAATGAGCAGTTCTTC. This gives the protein CSALIAGGYYNEQFF.

This CDR3 is CASSLTGPTGEQYF. CDR3 nucleotide sequence: TGTGCCAGCAGCTTAACGGGACCAACTGGGGAGCAGTACTTC. The V gene is TRBV7-3, the J gene TRBJ2-7, with D tentatively TRBD1 or TRBD2 (5 bases each). The CDR3 contains 14 residues. The germline gives CDR1 SGHTA, CDR2 FQGTGA. V was trimmed by 0 bases and J by 7 bases, leaving 13 bases between them.

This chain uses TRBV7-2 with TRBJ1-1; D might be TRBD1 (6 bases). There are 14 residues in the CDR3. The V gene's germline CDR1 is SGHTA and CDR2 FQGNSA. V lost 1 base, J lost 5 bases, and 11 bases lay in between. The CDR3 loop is CASSLDRVTTEAFF. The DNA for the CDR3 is TGTGCCAGCAGCTTAGACAGGGTTACGACTGAAGCTTTCTTT.

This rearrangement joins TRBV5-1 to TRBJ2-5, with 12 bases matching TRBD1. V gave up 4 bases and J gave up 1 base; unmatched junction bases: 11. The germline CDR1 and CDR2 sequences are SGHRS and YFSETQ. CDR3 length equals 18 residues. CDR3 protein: CASSIGTGGLLRQETQYF. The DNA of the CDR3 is TGCGCCAGCAGCATCGGGACAGGGGGCCTTCTGCGCCAAGAGACCCAGTACTTC.

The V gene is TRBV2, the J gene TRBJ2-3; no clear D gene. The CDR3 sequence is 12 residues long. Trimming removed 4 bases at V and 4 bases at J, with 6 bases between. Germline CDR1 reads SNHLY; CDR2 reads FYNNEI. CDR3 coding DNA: TGTGCCAGCAGTGGCTCGGCAGATACGCAGTATTTT. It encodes CASSGSADTQYF.

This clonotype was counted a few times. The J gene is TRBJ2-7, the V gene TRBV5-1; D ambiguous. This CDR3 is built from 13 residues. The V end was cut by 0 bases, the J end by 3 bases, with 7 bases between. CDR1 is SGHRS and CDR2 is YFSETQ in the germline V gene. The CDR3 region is CASSLAPDYEQYF. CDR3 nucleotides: TGCGCCAGCAGCTTGGCGCCCGACTACGAGCAGTACTTC.

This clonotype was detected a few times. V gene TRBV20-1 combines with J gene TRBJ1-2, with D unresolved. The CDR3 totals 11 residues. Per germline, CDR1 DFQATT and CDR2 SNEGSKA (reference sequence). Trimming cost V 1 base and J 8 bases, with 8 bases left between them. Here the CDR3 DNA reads TGCAGTGCTAGAGTCATTACCGGCTACACCTTC. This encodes CSARVITGYTF.

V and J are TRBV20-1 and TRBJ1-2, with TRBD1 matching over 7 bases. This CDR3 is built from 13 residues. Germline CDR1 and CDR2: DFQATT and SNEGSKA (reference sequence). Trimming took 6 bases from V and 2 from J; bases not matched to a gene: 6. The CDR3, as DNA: TGCAGTGCAACCGGGACAGTGAACTATGGCTACACCTTC. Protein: CSATGTVNYGYTF.

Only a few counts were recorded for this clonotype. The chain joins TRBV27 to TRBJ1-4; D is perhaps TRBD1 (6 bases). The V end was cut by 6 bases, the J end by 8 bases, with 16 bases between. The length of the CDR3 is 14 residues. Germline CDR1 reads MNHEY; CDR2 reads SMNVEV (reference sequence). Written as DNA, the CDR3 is TGTGCCAGCAGCTATTATGGGGGCAGCGAAAAACTGTTTTTT. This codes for CASSYYGGSEKLFF.

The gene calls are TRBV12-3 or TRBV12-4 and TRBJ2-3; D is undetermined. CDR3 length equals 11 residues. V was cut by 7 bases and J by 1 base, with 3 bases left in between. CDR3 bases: TGTGCCAGCACCCGCACAGATACGCAGTATTTT. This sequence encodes CASTRTDTQYF.

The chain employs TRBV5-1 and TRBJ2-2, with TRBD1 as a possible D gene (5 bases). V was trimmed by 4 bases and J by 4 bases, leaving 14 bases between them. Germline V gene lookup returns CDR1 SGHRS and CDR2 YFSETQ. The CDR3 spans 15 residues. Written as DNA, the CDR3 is TGCGCCAGCAGCGCAACAGGATTGGGCACCGGGGAGCTGTTTTTT. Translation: CASSATGLGTGELFF.

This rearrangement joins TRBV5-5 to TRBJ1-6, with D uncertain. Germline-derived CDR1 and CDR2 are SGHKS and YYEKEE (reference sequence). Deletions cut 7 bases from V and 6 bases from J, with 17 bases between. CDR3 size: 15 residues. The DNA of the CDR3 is TGTGCCAGCCTCCCGGGTCCCTCGCCTAATTCACCCCTCCACTTT. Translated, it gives CASLPGPSPNSPLHF.

The CDR3 loop reads CASSSQQNTEAFF. The CDR3 DNA reads as TGTGCCAGCAGCTCACAGCAGAACACTGAAGCTTTCTTT. V gene TRBV7-9 combines with J gene TRBJ1-1; D call uncertain. This CDR3 comprises 13 residues. Germline V gene lookup returns CDR1 SEHNR and CDR2 FQNEAQ (reference sequence). The V end lost 4 bases, the J end lost 1 base, and 7 bases lay between the germline ends.

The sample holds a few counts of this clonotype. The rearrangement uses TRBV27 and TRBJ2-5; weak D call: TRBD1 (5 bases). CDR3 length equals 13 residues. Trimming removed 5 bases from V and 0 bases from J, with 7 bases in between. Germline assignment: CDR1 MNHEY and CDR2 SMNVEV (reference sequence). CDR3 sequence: CASSRGNQETQYF. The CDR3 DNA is TGTGCCAGCAGTAGGGGCAACCAAGAGACCCAGTACTTC.

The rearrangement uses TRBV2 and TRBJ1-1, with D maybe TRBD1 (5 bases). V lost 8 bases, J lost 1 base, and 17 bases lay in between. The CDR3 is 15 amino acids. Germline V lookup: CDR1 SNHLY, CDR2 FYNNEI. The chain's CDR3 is CASLVPQGPNTEAFF. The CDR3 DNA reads TGTGCCAGCCTTGTACCCCAGGGACCGAACACTGAAGCTTTCTTT.